These 6 T cell receptor beta chains originate from one sample sequenced in a study of CD8 T cells in ankylosing spondylitis. TCRdb fed the 5' RACE reads into MiXCR, producing one record per CDR3 protein. Of approximately 550,000 distinct CDR3 sequences listed, about 12% are singletons. Study observations and caveats: Ankylosing spondylitis blood appeared to carry a characteristic TCR beta motif of several highly homologous variants.

The antigens these receptors bind are not known. The specimen was blood, either unsorted or a sorted T cell fraction (not recorded which). Source of these receptors: a male donor with ankylosing spondylitis.

This clonotype was seen more than once but under ten times. V usage is TRBV27 and J usage is TRBJ2-6, with D perhaps TRBD1 or TRBD2 (5 bases each). The V gene's germline CDR1 is MNHEY and CDR2 SMNVEV (reference sequence). This CDR3 has 15 amino acids. With 2 bases removed from V and 4 bases from J, the gap between germline ends came to 9 bases. The CDR3 sequence is CASSLVGTGANVLTF. DNA of the CDR3: TGTGCCAGCAGTTTAGTTGGGACCGGGGCCAACGTCCTGACTTTC.

This chain connects TRBV2 to TRBJ2-1, with TRBD1 matching over 7 bases. J gave up 4 bases and V 6 bases, and 9 bases lay outside the gene matches. Germline V gene data show CDR1 as SNHLY and CDR2 as FYNNEI. The CDR3 extends over 15 amino acids. CDR3 in amino acids: CASRFLGQIYNEQFF. Written as DNA, the CDR3 is TGTGCCAGCAGATTCCTGGGACAGATATACAATGAGCAGTTCTTC.

The chain joins TRBV29-1 to TRBJ2-1; tentative D call: TRBD1 (6 bases). Germline V gene data show CDR1 as SQVTM and CDR2 as ANQGSEA. V lost 8 bases and J lost 3, with 17 bases in between. This CDR3 comprises 14 residues. The DNA for the CDR3 is TGCAGCTTTTTAACCCGGGACATCTACAATGAGCAGTTCTTC. Its protein product is CSFLTRDIYNEQFF.

This clonotype has a handful of counts. The rearrangement links TRBV20-1 to TRBJ2-1; TRBD1 matches 7 bases. Trimming cost V 6 bases and J 8 bases; bases outside gene matches: 10. Germline values: CDR1 DFQATT, CDR2 SNEGSKA (reference sequence). The CDR3 consists of 13 residues. The CDR3 DNA reads TGCAGTGCCCCGGGACAGCCAGGGGATGAGCAGTTCTTC. The encoded protein is CSAPGQPGDEQFF.

The sample holds many counts of this clonotype. V and J are TRBV29-1 and TRBJ2-7; 9 bases are shared with TRBD2. This CDR3 contains 16 residues. The junction had 14 bases not matched to a gene; V was cut back by 5 bases and J by 3 bases. Germline V lookup: CDR1 SQVTM, CDR2 ANQGSEA. The CDR3 DNA sequence: TGCAGCGTTCCAAATGGGTTAGCGGGGGACTACTACGAGCAGTACGTC. Amino acid sequence: CSVPNGLAGDYYEQYV.

This clonotype was counted ten times or more. This rearrangement joins TRBV12-3 or TRBV12-4 to TRBJ2-2; the D is unclear. V lost 3 bases, J lost 4 bases, and 6 bases lay in between. The CDR3 is 13 amino acids. CDR3 in amino acids: CASSFSPTGELFF. The CDR3 DNA reads TGTGCCAGCAGTTTTAGTCCCACCGGGGAGCTGTTTTTT.